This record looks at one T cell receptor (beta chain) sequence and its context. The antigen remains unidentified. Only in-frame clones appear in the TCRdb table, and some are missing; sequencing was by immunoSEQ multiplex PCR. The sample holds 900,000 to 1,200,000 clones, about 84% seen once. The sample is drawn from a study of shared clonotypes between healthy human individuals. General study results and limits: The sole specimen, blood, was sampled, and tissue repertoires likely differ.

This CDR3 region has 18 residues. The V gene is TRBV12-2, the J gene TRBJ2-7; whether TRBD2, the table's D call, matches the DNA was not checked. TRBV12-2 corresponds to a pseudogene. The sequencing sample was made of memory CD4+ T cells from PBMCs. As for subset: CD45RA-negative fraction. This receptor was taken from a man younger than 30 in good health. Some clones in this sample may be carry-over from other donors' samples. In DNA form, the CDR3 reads TGTGCAAGTCGCCCCGTCCCCAGAACTAGCGGGATTACCTACGAGCAGTACTTC. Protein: CASRPVPRTSGITYEQYF.